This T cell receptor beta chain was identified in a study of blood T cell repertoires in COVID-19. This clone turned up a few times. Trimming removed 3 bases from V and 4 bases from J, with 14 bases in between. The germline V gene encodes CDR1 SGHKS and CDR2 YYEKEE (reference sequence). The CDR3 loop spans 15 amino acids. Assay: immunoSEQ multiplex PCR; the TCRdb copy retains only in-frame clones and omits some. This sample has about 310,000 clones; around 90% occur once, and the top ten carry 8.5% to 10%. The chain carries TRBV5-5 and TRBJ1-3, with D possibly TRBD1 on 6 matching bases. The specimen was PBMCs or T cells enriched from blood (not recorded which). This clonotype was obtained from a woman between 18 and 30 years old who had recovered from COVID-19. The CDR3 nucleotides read TGTGCCAGCAGCTCACTACAGGGCGCGGGAAACACCATATATTTT. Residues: CASSSLQGAGNTIYF.